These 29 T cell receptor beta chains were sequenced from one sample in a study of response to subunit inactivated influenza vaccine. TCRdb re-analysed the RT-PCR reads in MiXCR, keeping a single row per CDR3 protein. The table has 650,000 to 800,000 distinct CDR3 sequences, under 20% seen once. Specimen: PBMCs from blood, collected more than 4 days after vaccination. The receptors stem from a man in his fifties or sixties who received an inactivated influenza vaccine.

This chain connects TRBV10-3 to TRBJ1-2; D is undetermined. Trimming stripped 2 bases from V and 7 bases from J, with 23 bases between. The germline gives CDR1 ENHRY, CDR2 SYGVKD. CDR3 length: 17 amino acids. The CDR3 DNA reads TGTGCCATCAGTGAGGCGGCCGCCGGTCGAGGGCTTTTTGGCTACACCTTC. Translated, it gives CAISEAAAGRGLFGYTF.

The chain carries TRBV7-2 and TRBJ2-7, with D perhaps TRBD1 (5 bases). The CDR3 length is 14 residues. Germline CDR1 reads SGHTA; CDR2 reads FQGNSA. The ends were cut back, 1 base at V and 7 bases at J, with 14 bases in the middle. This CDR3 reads CASSLEGLAMEQYF. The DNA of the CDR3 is TGTGCCAGCAGCTTAGAGGGGCTTGCGATGGAGCAGTACTTC. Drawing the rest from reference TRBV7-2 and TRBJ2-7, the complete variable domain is GAGVSQSPSNKVTEKGKDVELRCDPISGHTALYWYRQSLGQGLEFLIYFQGNSAPDKSGLPSDRFSAERTGGSVSTLTIQRTQQEDSAVYLCASSLEGLAMEQYFGPGTRLTVT.

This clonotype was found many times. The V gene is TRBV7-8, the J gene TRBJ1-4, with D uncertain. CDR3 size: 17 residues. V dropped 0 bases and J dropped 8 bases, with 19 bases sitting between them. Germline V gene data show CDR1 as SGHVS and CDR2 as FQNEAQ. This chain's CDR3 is CASSLAQAVSDDEKLFF. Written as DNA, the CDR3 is TGTGCCAGCAGCTTAGCTCAGGCGGTATCTGATGACGAAAAACTGTTTTTT.

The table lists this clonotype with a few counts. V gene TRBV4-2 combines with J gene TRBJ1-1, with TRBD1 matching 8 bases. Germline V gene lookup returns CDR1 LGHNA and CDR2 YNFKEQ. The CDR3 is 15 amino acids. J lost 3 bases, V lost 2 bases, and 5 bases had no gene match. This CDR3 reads CASSQQGAADTEAFF. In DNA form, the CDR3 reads TGTGCCAGCAGCCAACAGGGGGCTGCGGACACTGAAGCTTTCTTT.

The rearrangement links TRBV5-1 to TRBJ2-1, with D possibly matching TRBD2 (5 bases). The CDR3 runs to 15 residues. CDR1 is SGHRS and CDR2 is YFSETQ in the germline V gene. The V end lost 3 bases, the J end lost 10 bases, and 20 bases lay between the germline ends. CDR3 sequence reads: CASSSFEDVGVEQFF. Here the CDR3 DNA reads TGCGCCAGCAGCTCGTTCGAGGACGTCGGGGTAGAGCAGTTCTTC. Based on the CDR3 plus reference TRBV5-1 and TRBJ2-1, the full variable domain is KAGVTQTPRYLIKTRGQQVTLSCSPISGHRSVSWYQQTPGQGLQFLFEYFSETQRNKGNFPGRFSGRQFSNSRSEMNVSTLELGDSALYLCASSSFEDVGVEQFFGPGTRLTVL.

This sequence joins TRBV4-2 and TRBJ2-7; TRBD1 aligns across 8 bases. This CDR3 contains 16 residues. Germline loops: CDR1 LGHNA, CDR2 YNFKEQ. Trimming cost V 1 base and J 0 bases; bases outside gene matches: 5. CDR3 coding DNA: TGTGCCAGCAGCCAAGGGCAGGGGGCCCACTCCTACGAGCAGTACTTC. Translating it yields CASSQGQGAHSYEQYF.

The CDR3 nucleotides read TGTGCCAGCAGTCCCACGGGGGCCCGCGGAGGCTACACCTTC. Protein: CASSPTGARGGYTF. J is TRBJ1-2 and V is TRBV6-1, with a tentative D call TRBD1 (6 bases). The CDR3 runs to 14 residues. CDR1 MNHNS and CDR2 SASEGT come from the germline V gene. The germline V and J ends were trimmed by 5 bases and 8 bases, with 18 bases remaining between them.

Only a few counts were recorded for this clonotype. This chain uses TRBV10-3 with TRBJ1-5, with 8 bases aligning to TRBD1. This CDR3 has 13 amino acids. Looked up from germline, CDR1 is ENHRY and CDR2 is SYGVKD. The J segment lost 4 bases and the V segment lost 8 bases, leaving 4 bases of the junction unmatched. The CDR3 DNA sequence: TGTGCCATCCAGGACAGGGAAAATCAGCCCCAGCATTTT. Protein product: CAIQDRENQPQHF.

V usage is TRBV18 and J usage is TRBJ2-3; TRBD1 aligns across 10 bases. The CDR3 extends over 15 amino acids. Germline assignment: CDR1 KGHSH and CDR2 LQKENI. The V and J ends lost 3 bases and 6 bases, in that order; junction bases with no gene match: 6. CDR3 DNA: TGTGCCAGCTCACCGGGACAGGGGTCCTCCGATACGCAGTATTTT. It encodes CASSPGQGSSDTQYF. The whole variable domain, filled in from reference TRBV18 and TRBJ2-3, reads NAGVMQNPRHLVRRRGQEARLRCSPMKGHSHVYWYRQLPEEGLKFMVYLQKENIIDESGMPKERFSAEFPKEGPSILRIQQVVRGDSAAYFCASSPGQGSSDTQYFGPGTRLTVL.

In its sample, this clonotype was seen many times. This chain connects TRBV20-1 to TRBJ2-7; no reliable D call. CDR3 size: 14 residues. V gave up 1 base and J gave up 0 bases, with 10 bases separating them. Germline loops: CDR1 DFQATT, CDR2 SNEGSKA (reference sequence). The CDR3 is CSARVLRSSYEQYF. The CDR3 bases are TGCAGTGCTAGAGTACTAAGAAGCTCCTACGAGCAGTACTTC.

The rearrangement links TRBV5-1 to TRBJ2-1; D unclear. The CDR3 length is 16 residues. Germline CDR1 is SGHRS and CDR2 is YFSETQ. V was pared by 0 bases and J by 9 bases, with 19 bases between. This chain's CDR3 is CASSLVGGSSGAEQFF. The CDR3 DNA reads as TGCGCCAGCAGCTTGGTTGGTGGCTCCTCCGGCGCTGAGCAGTTCTTC.

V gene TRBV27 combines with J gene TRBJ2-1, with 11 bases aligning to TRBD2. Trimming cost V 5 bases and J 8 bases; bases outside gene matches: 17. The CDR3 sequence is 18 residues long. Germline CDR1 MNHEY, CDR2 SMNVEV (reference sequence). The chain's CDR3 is CASSDWTGALAGGYEQFF. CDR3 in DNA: TGTGCCAGCAGTGACTGGACAGGGGCTCTAGCGGGAGGCTATGAGCAGTTCTTC.

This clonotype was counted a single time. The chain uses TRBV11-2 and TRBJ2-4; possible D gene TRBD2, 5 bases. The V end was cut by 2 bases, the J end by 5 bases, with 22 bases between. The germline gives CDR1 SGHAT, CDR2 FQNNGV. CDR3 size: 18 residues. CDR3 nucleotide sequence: TGTGCCAGCAGCTTATTCGGCGGCGGAGGCGTAACCGAAAACATTCAGTACTTC. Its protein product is CASSLFGGGGVTENIQYF.

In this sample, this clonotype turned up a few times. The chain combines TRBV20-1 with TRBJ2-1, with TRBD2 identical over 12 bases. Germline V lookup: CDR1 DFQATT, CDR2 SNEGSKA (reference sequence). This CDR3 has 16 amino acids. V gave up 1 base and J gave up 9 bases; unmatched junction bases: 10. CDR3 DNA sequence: TGCAGTGCTAGAGCCCTACTAGCGGGAGGAAGGAGTGAGCAGTTCTTC. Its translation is CSARALLAGGRSEQFF.

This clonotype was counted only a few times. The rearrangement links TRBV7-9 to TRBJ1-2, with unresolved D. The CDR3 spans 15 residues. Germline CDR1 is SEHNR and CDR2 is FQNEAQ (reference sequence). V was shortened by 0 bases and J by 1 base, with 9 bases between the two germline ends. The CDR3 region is CASSLAPRGNYGYTF. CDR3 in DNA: TGTGCCAGCAGCTTAGCACCCCGGGGTAACTATGGCTACACCTTC.

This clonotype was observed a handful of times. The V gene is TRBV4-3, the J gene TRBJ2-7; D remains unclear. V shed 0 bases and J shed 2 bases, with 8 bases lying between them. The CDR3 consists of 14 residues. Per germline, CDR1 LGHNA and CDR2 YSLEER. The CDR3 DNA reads TGCGCCAGCAGCCAAGATAGCCGGACCTACGAGCAGTACTTC. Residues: CASSQDSRTYEQYF.

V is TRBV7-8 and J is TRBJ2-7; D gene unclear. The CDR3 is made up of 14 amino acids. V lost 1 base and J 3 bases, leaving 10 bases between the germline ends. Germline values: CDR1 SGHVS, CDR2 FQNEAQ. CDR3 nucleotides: TGTGCCAGCAGCTTAGGAACGGTCGGCTACGAGCAGTACTTC. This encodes CASSLGTVGYEQYF.

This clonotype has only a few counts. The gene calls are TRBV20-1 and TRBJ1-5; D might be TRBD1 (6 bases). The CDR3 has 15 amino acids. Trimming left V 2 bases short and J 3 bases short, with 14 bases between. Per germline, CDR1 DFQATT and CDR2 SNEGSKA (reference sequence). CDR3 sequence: CSARKGGALNQPQHF. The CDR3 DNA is TGCAGTGCTAGAAAAGGGGGGGCTCTCAATCAGCCCCAGCATTTT.

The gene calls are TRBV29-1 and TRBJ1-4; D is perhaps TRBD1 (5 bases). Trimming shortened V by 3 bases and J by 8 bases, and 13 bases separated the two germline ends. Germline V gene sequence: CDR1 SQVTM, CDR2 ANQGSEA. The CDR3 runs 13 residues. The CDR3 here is CSVDGGMGEKLFF. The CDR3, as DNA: TGCAGCGTTGATGGGGGAATGGGCGAAAAACTGTTTTTT.

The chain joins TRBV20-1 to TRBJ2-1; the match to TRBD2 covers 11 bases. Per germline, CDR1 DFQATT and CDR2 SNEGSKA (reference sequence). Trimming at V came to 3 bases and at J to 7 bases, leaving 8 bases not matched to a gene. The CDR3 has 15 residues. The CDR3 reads CSARDAGTSGNEQFF. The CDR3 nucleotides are TGCAGTGCTAGGGACGCCGGGACTAGCGGAAATGAGCAGTTCTTC.

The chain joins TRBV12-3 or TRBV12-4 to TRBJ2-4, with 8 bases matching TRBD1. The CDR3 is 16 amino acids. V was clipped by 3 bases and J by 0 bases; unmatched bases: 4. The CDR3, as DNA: TGTGCCAGCAGTTTTCGGACAGGGATAGCCAAAAACATTCAGTACTTC. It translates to CASSFRTGIAKNIQYF.

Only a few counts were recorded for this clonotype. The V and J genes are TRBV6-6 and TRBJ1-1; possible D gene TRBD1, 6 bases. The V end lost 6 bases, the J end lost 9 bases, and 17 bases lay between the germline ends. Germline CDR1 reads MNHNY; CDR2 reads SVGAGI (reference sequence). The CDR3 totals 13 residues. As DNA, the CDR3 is TGTGCCAGCAGACTACTGATGGGGGGCCAAGCTTTCTTT. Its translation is CASRLLMGGQAFF.

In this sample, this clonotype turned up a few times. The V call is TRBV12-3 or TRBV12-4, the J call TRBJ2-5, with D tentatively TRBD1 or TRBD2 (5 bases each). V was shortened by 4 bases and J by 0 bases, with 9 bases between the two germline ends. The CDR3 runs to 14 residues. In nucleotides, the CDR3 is TGTGCCAGCAGTTCGGGACCGCACCAAGAGACCCAGTACTTC. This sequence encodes CASSSGPHQETQYF.

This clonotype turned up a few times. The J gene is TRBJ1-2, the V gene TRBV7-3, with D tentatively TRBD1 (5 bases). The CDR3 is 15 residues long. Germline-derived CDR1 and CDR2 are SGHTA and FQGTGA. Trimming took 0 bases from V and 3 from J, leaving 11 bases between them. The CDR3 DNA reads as TGTGCCAGCAGCTTAACCGCCAGGGACGACTATGGCTACACCTTC. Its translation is CASSLTARDDYGYTF.

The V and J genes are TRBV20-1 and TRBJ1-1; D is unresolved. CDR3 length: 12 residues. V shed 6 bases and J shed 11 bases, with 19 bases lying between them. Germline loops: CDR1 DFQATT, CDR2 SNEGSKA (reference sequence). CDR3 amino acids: CSAQFPGSGAFF. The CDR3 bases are TGCAGTGCCCAGTTCCCGGGGAGTGGGGCTTTCTTT.

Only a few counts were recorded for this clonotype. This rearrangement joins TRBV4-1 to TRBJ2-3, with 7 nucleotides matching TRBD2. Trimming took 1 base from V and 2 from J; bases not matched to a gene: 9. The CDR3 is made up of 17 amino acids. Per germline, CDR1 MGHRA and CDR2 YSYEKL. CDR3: CASSQGTRSGHTDTQYF. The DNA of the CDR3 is TGCGCCAGCAGCCAAGGGACTAGAAGCGGACACACAGATACGCAGTATTTT.

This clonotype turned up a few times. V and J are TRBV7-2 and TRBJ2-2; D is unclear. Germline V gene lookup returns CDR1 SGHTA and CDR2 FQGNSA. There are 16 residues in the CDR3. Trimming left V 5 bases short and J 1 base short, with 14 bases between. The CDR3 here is CASSPWLKMNTGELFF. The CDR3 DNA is TGTGCCAGCAGCCCATGGCTAAAGATGAACACCGGGGAGCTGTTTTTT.

CDR3 loop: CASSYIPRAEAFF. CDR3 sequence (DNA): TGTGCCAGCAGTTACATCCCTCGGGCTGAAGCTTTCTTT. The chain couples TRBV6-2 or TRBV6-3 to TRBJ1-1; D ambiguous. V was pared by 2 bases and J by 6 bases, with 10 bases between. Germline lookup yields CDR1 MNHEY and CDR2 SVGEGT. The CDR3 sequence is 13 residues long.

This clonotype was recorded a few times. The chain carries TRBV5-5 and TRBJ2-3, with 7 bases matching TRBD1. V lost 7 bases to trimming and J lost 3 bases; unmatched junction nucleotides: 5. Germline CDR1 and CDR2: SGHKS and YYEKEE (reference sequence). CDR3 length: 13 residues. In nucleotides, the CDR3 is TGTGCCAGCTTGACAGGGTGGACAGATACGCAGTATTTT. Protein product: CASLTGWTDTQYF.